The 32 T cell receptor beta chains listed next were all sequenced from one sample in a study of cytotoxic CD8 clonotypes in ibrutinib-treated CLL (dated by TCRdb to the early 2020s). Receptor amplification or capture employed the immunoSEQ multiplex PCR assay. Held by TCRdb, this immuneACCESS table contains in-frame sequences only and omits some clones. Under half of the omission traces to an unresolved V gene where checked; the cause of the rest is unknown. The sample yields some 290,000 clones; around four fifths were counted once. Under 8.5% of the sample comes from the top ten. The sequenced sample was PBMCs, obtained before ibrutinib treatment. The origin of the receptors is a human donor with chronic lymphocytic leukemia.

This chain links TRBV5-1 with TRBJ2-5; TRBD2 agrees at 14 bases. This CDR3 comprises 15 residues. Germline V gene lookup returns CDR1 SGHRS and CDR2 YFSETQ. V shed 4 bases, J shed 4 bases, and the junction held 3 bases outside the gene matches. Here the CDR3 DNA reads TGCGCCAGCAGCCCAGGGACTAGCGGGGGAGAGACCCAGTACTTC. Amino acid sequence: CASSPGTSGGETQYF.

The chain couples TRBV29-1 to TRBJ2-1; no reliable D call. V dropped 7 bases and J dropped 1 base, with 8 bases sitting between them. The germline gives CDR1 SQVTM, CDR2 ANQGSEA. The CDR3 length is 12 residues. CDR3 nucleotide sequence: TGCAGCGCTACGATTTCCTACAATGAGCAGTTCTTC. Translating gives CSATISYNEQFF.

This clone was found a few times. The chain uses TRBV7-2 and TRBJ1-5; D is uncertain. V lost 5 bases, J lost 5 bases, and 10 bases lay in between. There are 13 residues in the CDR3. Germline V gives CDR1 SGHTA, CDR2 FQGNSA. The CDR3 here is CASSVDRDQPQHF. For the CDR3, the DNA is TGTGCCAGCAGCGTCGACCGCGATCAGCCCCAGCATTTT. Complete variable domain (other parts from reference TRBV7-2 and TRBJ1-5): GAGVSQSPSNKVTEKGKDVELRCDPISGHTALYWYRQSLGQGLEFLIYFQGNSAPDKSGLPSDRFSAERTGGSVSTLTIQRTQQEDSAVYLCASSVDRDQPQHFGDGTRLSIL.

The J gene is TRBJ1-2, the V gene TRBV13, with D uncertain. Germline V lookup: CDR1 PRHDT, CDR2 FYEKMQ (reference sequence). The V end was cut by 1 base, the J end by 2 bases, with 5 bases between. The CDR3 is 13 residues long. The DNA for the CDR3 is TGTGCCAGCAGCTTAGCGAGCAACTATGGCTACACCTTC. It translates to CASSLASNYGYTF.

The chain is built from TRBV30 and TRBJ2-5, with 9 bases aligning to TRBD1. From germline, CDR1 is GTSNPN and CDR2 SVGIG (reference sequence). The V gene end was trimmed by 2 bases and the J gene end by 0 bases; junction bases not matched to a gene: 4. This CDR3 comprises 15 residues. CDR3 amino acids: CAWSTGTGHQETQYF. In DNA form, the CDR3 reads TGTGCCTGGAGTACAGGGACAGGGCACCAAGAGACCCAGTACTTC.

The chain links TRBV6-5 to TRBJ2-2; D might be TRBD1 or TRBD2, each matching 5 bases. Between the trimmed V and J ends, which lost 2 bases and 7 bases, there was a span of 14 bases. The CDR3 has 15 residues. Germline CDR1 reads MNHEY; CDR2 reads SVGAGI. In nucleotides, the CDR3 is TGTGCCAGCAGTTACCCCCGGGACGCTGGCGGGGAGCTGTTTTTT. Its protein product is CASSYPRDAGGELFF.

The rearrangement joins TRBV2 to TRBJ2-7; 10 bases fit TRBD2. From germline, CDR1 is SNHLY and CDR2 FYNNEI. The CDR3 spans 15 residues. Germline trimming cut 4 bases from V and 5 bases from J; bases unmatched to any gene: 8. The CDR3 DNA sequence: TGTGCCAGCAGTGTTCCTAGCGGGAGAGGCAACGAGCAGTACTTC. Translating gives CASSVPSGRGNEQYF.

Here the CDR3 DNA reads TGTGCCAGCAGCTTAGTTTGGACAGCAAGGGGAGAGACCCAGTACTTC. This encodes CASSLVWTARGETQYF. J is TRBJ2-5 and V is TRBV7-6; D perhaps matches TRBD1 (6 bases). The germline V gene has CDR1 SGHVS and CDR2 FNYEAQ. This CDR3 region has 16 residues. V was trimmed by 1 base and J by 4 bases, leaving 16 bases between them.

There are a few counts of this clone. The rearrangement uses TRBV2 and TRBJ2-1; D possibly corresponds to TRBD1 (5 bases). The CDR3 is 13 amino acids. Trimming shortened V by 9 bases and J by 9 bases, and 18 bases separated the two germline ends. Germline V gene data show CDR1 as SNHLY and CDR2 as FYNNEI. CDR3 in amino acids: CARSITRQGEQFF. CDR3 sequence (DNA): TGTGCCAGATCGATTACTCGGCAGGGTGAGCAGTTCTTC.

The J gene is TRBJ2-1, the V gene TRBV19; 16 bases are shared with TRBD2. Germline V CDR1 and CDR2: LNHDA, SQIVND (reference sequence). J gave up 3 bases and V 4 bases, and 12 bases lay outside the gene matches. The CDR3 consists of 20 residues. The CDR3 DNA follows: TGTGCCAGTAGTAACGACAAGGGACTAGCGGGAGGGCCCGGCTACAATGAGCAGTTCTTC. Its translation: CASSNDKGLAGGPGYNEQFF.

In DNA, the CDR3 is TGTGCCAGTAGTAGGGGACAGGTAAACAATCAGCCCCAGCATTTT. Amino acid sequence: CASSRGQVNNQPQHF. This sequence joins TRBV19 and TRBJ1-5; 8 bases map to TRBD1. The CDR3 consists of 15 residues. V shed 4 bases, J shed 3 bases, and the junction held 5 bases outside the gene matches. The germline CDR1 and CDR2 sequences are LNHDA and SQIVND (reference sequence).

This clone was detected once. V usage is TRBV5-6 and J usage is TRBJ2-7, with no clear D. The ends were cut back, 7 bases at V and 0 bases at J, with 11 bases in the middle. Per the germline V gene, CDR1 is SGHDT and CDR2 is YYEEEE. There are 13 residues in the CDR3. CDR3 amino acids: CASGALDSYEQYF. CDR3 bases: TGTGCCAGCGGAGCTTTGGACTCCTACGAGCAGTACTTC.

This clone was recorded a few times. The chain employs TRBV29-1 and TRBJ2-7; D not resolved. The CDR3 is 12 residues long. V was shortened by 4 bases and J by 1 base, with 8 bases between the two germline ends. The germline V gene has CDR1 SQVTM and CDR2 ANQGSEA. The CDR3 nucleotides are TGCAGCGTTGTTGTCTGGTCCTACGAGCAGTACTTC. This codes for CSVVVWSYEQYF.

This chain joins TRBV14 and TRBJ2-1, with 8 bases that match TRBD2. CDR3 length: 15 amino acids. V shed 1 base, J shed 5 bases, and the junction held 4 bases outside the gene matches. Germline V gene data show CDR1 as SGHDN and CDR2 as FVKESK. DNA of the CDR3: TGTGCCAGCAGCCAAGTACTAGCGGTAAACAATGAGCAGTTCTTC. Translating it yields CASSQVLAVNNEQFF. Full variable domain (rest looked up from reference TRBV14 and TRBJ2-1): EAGVTQFPSHSVIEKGQTVTLRCDPISGHDNLYWYRRVMGKEIKFLLHFVKESKQDESGMPNNRFLAERTGGTYSTLKVQPAELEDSGVYFCASSQVLAVNNEQFFGPGTRLTVL.

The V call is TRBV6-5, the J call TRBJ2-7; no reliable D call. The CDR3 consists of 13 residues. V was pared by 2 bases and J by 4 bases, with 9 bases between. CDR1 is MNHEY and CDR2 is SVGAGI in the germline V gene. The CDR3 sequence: CASSYAPGYEQYF. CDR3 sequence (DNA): TGTGCCAGCAGTTACGCTCCGGGTTACGAGCAGTACTTC.

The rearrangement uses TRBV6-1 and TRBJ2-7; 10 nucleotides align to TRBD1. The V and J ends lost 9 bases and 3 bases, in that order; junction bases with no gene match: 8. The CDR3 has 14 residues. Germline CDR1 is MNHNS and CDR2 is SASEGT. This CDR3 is CASVTGGQIYEQYF. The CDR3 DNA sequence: TGTGCCAGTGTGACAGGGGGCCAAATCTACGAGCAGTACTTC.

This CDR3 is CAWSPINTGELFF. The CDR3 coding sequence is TGTGCCTGGAGTCCCATCAACACCGGGGAGCTGTTTTTT. The rearrangement links TRBV30 to TRBJ2-2; D remains ambiguous. V was cut by 2 bases and J by 2 bases, with 6 bases left in between. The CDR3 extends over 13 amino acids. Per germline, CDR1 GTSNPN and CDR2 SVGIG (reference sequence).

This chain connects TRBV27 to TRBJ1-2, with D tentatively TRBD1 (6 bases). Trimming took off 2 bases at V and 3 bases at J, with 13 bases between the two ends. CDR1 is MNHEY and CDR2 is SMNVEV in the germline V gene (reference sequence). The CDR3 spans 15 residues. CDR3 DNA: TGTGCCAGCAGTTTAACTACAGGGAGTTACTATGGCTACACCTTC. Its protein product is CASSLTTGSYYGYTF.

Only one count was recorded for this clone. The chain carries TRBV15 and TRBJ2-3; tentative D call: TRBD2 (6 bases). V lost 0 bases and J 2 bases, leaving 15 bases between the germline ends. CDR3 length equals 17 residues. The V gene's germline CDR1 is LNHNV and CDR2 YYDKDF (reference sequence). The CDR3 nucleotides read TGTGCCACCAGCAGAGATAAGTACCGGGAGTCCACAGATACGCAGTATTTT. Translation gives CATSRDKYRESTDTQYF.

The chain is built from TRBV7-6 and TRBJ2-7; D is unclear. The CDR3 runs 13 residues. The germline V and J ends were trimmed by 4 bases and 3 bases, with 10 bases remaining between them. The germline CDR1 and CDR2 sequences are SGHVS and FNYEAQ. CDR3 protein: CASSSYGFYEQYF. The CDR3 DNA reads TGTGCCAGCAGCTCCTACGGGTTCTACGAGCAGTACTTC.

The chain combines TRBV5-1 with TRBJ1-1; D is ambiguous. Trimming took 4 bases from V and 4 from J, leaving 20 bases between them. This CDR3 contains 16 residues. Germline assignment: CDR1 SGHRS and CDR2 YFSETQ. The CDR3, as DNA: TGCGCCAGCAGCAACTGGAAGGACGGCGGTGCCACTGAAGCTTTCTTT. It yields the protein CASSNWKDGGATEAFF.

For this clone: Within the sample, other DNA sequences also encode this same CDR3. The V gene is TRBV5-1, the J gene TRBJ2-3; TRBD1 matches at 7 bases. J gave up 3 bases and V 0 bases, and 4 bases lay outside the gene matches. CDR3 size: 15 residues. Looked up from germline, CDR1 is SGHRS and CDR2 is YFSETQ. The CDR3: CASSLGQGSTDTQYF. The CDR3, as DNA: TGCGCCAGCAGCTTGGGACAGGGCTCGACAGATACGCAGTATTTT.

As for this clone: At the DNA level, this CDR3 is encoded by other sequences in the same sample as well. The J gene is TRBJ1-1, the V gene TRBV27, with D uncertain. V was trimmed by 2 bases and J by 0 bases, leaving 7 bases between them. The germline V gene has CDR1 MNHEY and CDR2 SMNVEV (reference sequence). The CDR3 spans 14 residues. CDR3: CASSLSRVNTEAFF. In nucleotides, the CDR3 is TGTGCCAGCAGTTTAAGTAGGGTGAACACTGAAGCTTTCTTT.

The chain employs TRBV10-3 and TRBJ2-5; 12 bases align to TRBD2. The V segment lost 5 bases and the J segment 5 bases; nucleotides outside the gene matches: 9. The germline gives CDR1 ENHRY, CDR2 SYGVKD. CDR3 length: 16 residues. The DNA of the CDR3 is TGTGCCATCAGTAACACACTAGCGGGAGGTGGGGAGACCCAGTACTTC. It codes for CAISNTLAGGGETQYF.

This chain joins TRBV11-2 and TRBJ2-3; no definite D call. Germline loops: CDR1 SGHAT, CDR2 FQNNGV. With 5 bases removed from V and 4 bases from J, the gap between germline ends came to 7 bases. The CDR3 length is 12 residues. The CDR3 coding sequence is TGTGCCAGCAGCCGTATGGCAGATACGCAGTATTTT. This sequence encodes CASSRMADTQYF.

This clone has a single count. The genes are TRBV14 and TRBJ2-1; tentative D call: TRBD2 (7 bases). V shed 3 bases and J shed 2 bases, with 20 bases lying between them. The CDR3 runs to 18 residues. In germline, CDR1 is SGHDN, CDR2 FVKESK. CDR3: CASSQMGGGEWTYNEQFF. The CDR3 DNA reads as TGTGCCAGCAGCCAGATGGGAGGGGGGGAGTGGACCTACAATGAGCAGTTCTTC. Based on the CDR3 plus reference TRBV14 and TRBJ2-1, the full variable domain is EAGVTQFPSHSVIEKGQTVTLRCDPISGHDNLYWYRRVMGKEIKFLLHFVKESKQDESGMPNNRFLAERTGGTYSTLKVQPAELEDSGVYFCASSQMGGGEWTYNEQFFGPGTRLTVL.

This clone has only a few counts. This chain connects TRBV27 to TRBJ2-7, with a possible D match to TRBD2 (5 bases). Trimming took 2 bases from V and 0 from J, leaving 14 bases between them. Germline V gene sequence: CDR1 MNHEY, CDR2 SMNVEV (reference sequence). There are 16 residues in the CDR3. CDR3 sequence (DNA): TGTGCCAGCAGTTTAGGACGCGGGTGGGACTCCTACGAGCAGTACTTC. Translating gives CASSLGRGWDSYEQYF.

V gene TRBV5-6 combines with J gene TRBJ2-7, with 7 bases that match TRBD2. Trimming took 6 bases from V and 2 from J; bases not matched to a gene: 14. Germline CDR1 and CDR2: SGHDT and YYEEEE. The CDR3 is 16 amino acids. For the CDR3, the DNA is TGTGCCAGCACCAAAGGTGGGCGGGAGAGGCCCTACGAGCAGTACTTC. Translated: CASTKGGRERPYEQYF.

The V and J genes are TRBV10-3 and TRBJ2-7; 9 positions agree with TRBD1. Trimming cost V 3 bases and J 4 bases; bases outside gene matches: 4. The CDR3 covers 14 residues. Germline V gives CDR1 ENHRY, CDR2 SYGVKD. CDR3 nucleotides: TGTGCCATCAGTGACTCGACAGGGGGATACGAGCAGTACTTC. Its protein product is CAISDSTGGYEQYF.

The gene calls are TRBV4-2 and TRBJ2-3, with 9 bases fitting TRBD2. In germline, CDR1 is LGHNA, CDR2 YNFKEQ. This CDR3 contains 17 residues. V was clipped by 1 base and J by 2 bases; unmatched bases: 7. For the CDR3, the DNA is TGTGCCAGCAGCCAAGCTTATCTAGCGGGGAACACAGATACGCAGTATTTT. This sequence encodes CASSQAYLAGNTDTQYF.

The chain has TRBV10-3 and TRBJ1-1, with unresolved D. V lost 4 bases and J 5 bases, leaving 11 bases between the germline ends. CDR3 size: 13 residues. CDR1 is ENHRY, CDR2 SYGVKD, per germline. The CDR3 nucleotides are TGTGCCATCAGTGCCTCTGGGAAAACTGAAGCTTTCTTT. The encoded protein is CAISASGKTEAFF.

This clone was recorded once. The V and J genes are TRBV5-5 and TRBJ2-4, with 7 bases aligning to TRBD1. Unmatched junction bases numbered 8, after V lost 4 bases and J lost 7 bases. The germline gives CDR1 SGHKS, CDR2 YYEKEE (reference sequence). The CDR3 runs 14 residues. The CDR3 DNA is TGTGCCAGCAGCACCGGGACAGTGACCAACATTCAGTACTTC. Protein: CASSTGTVTNIQYF.